This T cell receptor beta chain was recorded in a study of blood T cell repertoires in COVID-19. Profiling relied on immunoSEQ multiplex PCR, and the TCRdb table lists in-frame clones only, not all of them. The table lists about 180,000 clones, about 85% of them singletons. This sequence was found in a man aged 35-49 years who had recovered from COVID-19. Sequenced: PBMCs or T cells enriched from blood (not recorded which).

In DNA form, the CDR3 reads TGTGCCAGCACGGGGGAGGTCTCCTACGAGCAGTACTTC. Translated: CASTGEVSYEQYF. The V and J genes are TRBV2 and TRBJ2-7; a weak D match, TRBD2 (6 bases). With 7 bases removed from V and 0 bases from J, the gap between germline ends came to 10 bases. This CDR3 has 13 amino acids. Looked up from germline, CDR1 is SNHLY and CDR2 is FYNNEI.